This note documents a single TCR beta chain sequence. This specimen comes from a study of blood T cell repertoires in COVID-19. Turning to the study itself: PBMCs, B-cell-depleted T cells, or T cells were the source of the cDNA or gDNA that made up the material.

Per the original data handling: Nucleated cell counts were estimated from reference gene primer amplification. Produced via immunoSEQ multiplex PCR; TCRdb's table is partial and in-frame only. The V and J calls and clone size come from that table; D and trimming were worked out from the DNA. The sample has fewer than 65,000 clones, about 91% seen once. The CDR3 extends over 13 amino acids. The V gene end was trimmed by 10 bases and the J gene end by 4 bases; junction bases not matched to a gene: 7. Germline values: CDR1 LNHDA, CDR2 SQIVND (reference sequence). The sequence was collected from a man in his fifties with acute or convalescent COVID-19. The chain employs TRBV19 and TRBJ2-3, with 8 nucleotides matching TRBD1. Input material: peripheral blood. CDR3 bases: TGTGCCACCAAAGACAGGGGTCCAGATACGCAGTATTTT. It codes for CATKDRGPDTQYF.